Below, 32 T cell receptor beta chains from the same sample are listed, as sequenced in a study of blood T cell repertoires in COVID-19. Some clones are missing from TCRdb's copy, which holds only in-frame ones; the method was immunoSEQ multiplex PCR. This sample has about 170,000 clones, with around four fifths found just once. Sequenced sample: peripheral blood. These receptors were obtained from an elderly woman with COVID-19, enrolled during active disease.

This chain's CDR3 is CASSLQRSDLSYEQYF. Here the CDR3 DNA reads TGTGCCAGCAGCTTACAAAGGTCCGACTTATCCTACGAGCAGTACTTC. This chain links TRBV7-9 with TRBJ2-7; D remains unclear. Germline V lookup: CDR1 SEHNR, CDR2 FQNEAQ (reference sequence). V lost 2 bases and J lost 1, with 15 bases in between. This CDR3 has 16 amino acids. The full variable domain, with the rest looked up from reference TRBV7-9 and TRBJ2-7, is DTGVSQNPRHKITKRGQNVTFRCDPISEHNRLYWYRQTLGQGPEFLTYFQNEAQLEKSRLLSDRFSAERPKGSFSTLEIQRTEQGDSAMYLCASSLQRSDLSYEQYFGPGTRLTVT.

V usage is TRBV7-2 and J usage is TRBJ2-3, with D unclear. Trimming removed 4 bases from V and 8 bases from J, with 7 bases in between. The germline gives CDR1 SGHTA, CDR2 FQGNSA. This CDR3 is built from 11 residues. Written as DNA, the CDR3 is TGTGCCAGCAGCTCGGAGATTACGCAGTATTTT. It encodes CASSSEITQYF.

This chain joins TRBV7-2 and TRBJ2-2, with 7 positions matching TRBD2. Looked up from germline, CDR1 is SGHTA and CDR2 is FQGNSA. The CDR3 covers 15 residues. With 5 bases clipped from V and 3 bases from J, the junction kept 6 bases outside the gene matches. The CDR3 loop is CASSQSGTHTGELFF. CDR3 DNA: TGTGCCAGCAGCCAAAGCGGGACTCACACCGGGGAGCTGTTTTTT.

This clone showed up just once. The chain joins TRBV19 to TRBJ1-6; no firm D call. V lost 5 bases and J 4 bases, leaving 15 bases between the germline ends. The CDR3 runs to 16 residues. Germline V CDR1 and CDR2: LNHDA, SQIVND (reference sequence). CDR3 residues: CASSAPRGSYNSPLHF. The CDR3 coding sequence is TGTGCCAGTAGTGCCCCTCGGGGTAGTTATAATTCACCCCTCCACTTT.

The V gene is TRBV18, the J gene TRBJ1-6, with 8 bases identical to TRBD1. Germline V gives CDR1 KGHSH, CDR2 LQKENI. After removal of 5 bases from V and 5 bases from J, the junction contained 5 bases not matched to a gene. The CDR3 runs to 15 residues. The CDR3 region is CASSTMTGDNSPLHF. The DNA of the CDR3 is TGTGCCAGCTCAACCATGACAGGGGATAATTCACCCCTCCACTTT.

The gene calls are TRBV5-4 and TRBJ2-2; maybe TRBD1 (6 bases). Deletions cut 0 bases from V and 7 bases from J, with 13 bases between. CDR3 length equals 15 residues. Germline CDR1 and CDR2: SGHNT and YYREEE (reference sequence). The CDR3 sequence: CASSLGRGADGELFF. CDR3 nucleotide sequence: TGTGCCAGCAGCTTGGGCAGGGGAGCTGACGGGGAGCTGTTTTTT. Together with reference TRBV5-4 and TRBJ2-2, the CDR3 gives the full variable domain: ETGVTQSPTHLIKTRGQQVTLRCSSQSGHNTVSWYQQALGQGPQFIFQYYREEENGRGNFPPRFSGLQFPNYSSELNVNALELDDSALYLCASSLGRGADGELFFGEGSRLTVL.

The V and J genes are TRBV18 and TRBJ2-6; unclear D gene. V dropped 3 bases and J dropped 0 bases, with 9 bases sitting between them. The CDR3 spans 16 residues. CDR1 and CDR2 (germline): KGHSH, LQKENI. CDR3 sequence: CASSPFGSSGANVLTF. CDR3 nucleotides: TGTGCCAGCTCACCTTTCGGTAGCTCTGGGGCCAACGTCCTGACTTTC.

This chain connects TRBV6-5 to TRBJ2-7; the match to TRBD1 covers 9 bases. The V and J ends lost 2 bases and 3 bases, in that order; junction bases with no gene match: 8. Germline loops: CDR1 MNHEY, CDR2 SVGAGI. This CDR3 comprises 16 residues. CDR3 residues: CASSYGGGQGLYEQYF. CDR3 bases: TGTGCCAGCAGTTACGGGGGGGGACAGGGTCTCTACGAGCAGTACTTC.

The chain recombines TRBV5-1 with TRBJ2-1, with 9 bases fitting TRBD2. This CDR3 has 15 amino acids. Per the germline V gene, CDR1 is SGHRS and CDR2 is YFSETQ. With V trimmed by 1 base and J by 4 bases, 3 bases remained unmatched. The CDR3 bases are TGCGCCAGCAGCTTGCAGACTAGCGGATACAATGAGCAGTTCTTC. It translates to CASSLQTSGYNEQFF.

The chain is built from TRBV5-6 and TRBJ1-4; the D gene is possibly TRBD1 (6 bases). Germline V gene sequence: CDR1 SGHDT, CDR2 YYEEEE. The CDR3 sequence is 15 residues long. V gave up 7 bases and J gave up 3 bases, with 16 bases separating them. The CDR3 DNA follows: TGTGCCAGCCGCCCATTCAGGGGAGCTAATGAAAAACTGTTTTTT. Encoded protein: CASRPFRGANEKLFF.

This sequence joins TRBV5-1 and TRBJ1-1; a weak D match, TRBD1 (6 bases). V was pared by 5 bases and J by 6 bases, with 14 bases between. The germline gives CDR1 SGHRS, CDR2 YFSETQ. The CDR3 covers 13 residues. The CDR3, as DNA: TGCGCCAGCAGGGCAGGGGTGGAGGCTGAAGCTTTCTTT. It specifies CASRAGVEAEAFF.

The V and J genes are TRBV5-8 and TRBJ1-3; D not resolved. CDR1 is SGHTS, CDR2 YDEGEE, per germline. The CDR3 runs 15 residues. V dropped 0 bases and J dropped 0 bases, with 7 bases sitting between them. CDR3 bases: TGTGCCAGCAGCTTGGGTGACAACTCTGGAAACACCATATATTTT. This encodes CASSLGDNSGNTIYF.

This clone was counted a few times. The rearrangement joins TRBV7-2 to TRBJ1-6; D remains unclear. The CDR3 has 13 residues. The V end lost 2 bases, the J end lost 10 bases, and 9 bases lay between the germline ends. Germline V CDR1 and CDR2: SGHTA, FQGNSA. CDR3 protein: CASSLTVWSPLHF. DNA of the CDR3: TGTGCCAGCAGCTTAACTGTTTGGTCACCCCTCCACTTT.

The CDR3 DNA reads as TGTGCCAGTACCGGGGACAACCCGTCTGAAAAACTGTTTTTT. Protein: CASTGDNPSEKLFF. The chain has TRBV19 and TRBJ1-4; TRBD1 is a possible D gene (6 bases). CDR3 size: 14 residues. V was pared by 7 bases and J by 7 bases, with 16 bases between. Per germline, CDR1 LNHDA and CDR2 SQIVND (reference sequence).

The gene calls are TRBV5-4 and TRBJ1-2, with D perhaps matching TRBD1 (6 bases). Deletions cut 2 bases from V and 2 bases from J, with 10 bases between. CDR1 SGHNT and CDR2 YYREEE come from the germline V gene (reference sequence). This CDR3 region has 14 residues. The CDR3 nucleotides are TGTGCCAGCAGCTTTTTAGGGGGAAACTATGGCTACACCTTC. It specifies CASSFLGGNYGYTF.

This sequence joins TRBV20-1 and TRBJ1-1, with a possible D match to TRBD1 (5 bases). V lost 6 bases and J lost 7, with 9 bases in between. CDR1 and CDR2 from the germline V gene are DFQATT and SNEGSKA (reference sequence). This CDR3 has 10 amino acids. The DNA for the CDR3 is TGCAGTGCCCGACAGTTTGAAGCTTTCTTT. Encoded protein: CSARQFEAFF.

This clone was found once. The rearrangement links TRBV10-3 to TRBJ1-4; D gene uncertain. The CDR3 length is 14 residues. Germline values: CDR1 ENHRY, CDR2 SYGVKD. The V end lost 5 bases, the J end lost 4 bases, and 11 bases lay between the germline ends. The CDR3 nucleotides read TGTGCCATCAGTCCCGGAGGATATAATGAAAAACTGTTTTTT. Its protein is CAISPGGYNEKLFF.

This clone was recorded many times. V usage is TRBV5-1 and J usage is TRBJ1-4; no clear D. The CDR3 is 13 residues long. The V and J ends lost 7 bases and 3 bases respectively, with 10 bases between them. Germline-derived CDR1 and CDR2 are SGHRS and YFSETQ. Written as DNA, the CDR3 is TGCGCCAGCCGAGGACTGGCTAATGAAAAACTGTTTTTT. Translation: CASRGLANEKLFF.

The chain recombines TRBV10-3 with TRBJ2-1, with 7 bases that match TRBD2. The CDR3 loop spans 14 amino acids. The trim removed 4 bases at V and 8 bases at J, leaving 8 bases unmatched. Germline V lookup: CDR1 ENHRY, CDR2 SYGVKD. In DNA form, the CDR3 reads TGTGCCATCAGTGTGGCGGGAGTAGGTGATGAGCAGTTCTTC. Protein product: CAISVAGVGDEQFF.

The chain combines TRBV5-1 with TRBJ1-2, with D possibly being TRBD1 (6 bases). Germline-derived CDR1 and CDR2 are SGHRS and YFSETQ. The CDR3 covers 14 residues. Trimming stripped 4 bases from V and 9 bases from J, with 19 bases between. This CDR3 reads CASSQGRYRASYTF. CDR3 in DNA: TGCGCCAGCAGCCAAGGAAGATACAGGGCCAGCTACACCTTC.

The chain uses TRBV28 and TRBJ1-5; 7 bases agree with TRBD1. The germline CDR1 and CDR2 sequences are MDHEN and SYDVKM. J was trimmed by 6 bases and V by 8 bases; bases with no gene match: 10. The CDR3 has 14 amino acids. The CDR3 region has the DNA TGTGCCAGCCCGACAGGGACACTACCTCAGCCCCAGCATTTT. Protein product: CASPTGTLPQPQHF.

This chain connects TRBV28 to TRBJ1-2; 9 bases are shared with TRBD1. Trimming cost V 7 bases and J 2 bases; bases outside gene matches: 11. There are 16 residues in the CDR3. Germline V gene sequence: CDR1 MDHEN, CDR2 SYDVKM. CDR3 protein: CASTPGTGMVNYGYTF. The CDR3 DNA reads TGTGCCAGCACCCCAGGGACAGGGATGGTAAACTATGGCTACACCTTC.

The J gene is TRBJ1-1, the V gene TRBV19, with D hard to call. V shed 5 bases and J shed 0 bases, with 7 bases lying between them. The CDR3 runs 13 residues. CDR1 and CDR2 from the germline V gene are LNHDA and SQIVND (reference sequence). The CDR3 protein is CASSGSLNTEAFF. Here the CDR3 DNA reads TGTGCCAGTAGTGGCTCTCTGAACACTGAAGCTTTCTTT.

V usage is TRBV10-3 and J usage is TRBJ1-2, with D possibly matching TRBD1 (6 bases). Germline values: CDR1 ENHRY, CDR2 SYGVKD. The V end lost 1 base, the J end lost 2 bases, and 8 bases lay between the germline ends. This CDR3 region has 14 residues. CDR3: CAISEWDTNYGYTF. The DNA of the CDR3 is TGTGCCATCAGTGAGTGGGACACAAACTATGGCTACACCTTC.

CDR3 region: CASSEAGGWENIQYF. The CDR3, as DNA: TGTGCCAGCAGTGAAGCGGGAGGGTGGGAAAACATTCAGTACTTC. J is TRBJ2-4 and V is TRBV2; 7 nucleotides line up with TRBD2. Germline lookup yields CDR1 SNHLY and CDR2 FYNNEI. J was trimmed by 5 bases and V by 0 bases; bases with no gene match: 4. The CDR3 consists of 15 residues.

The gene calls are TRBV6-6 and TRBJ1-2; 7 nucleotides line up with TRBD1. This CDR3 spans 15 amino acids. V was pared by 4 bases and J by 8 bases, with 13 bases of the junction left unmatched. Germline loops: CDR1 MNHNY, CDR2 SVGAGI (reference sequence). The CDR3 here is CASSSPGTVIGGYTF. CDR3 sequence (DNA): TGTGCCAGCAGTTCCCCCGGGACAGTCATCGGCGGCTACACCTTC.

This clone was detected a few times. The V gene is TRBV6-2 or TRBV6-3, the J gene TRBJ1-2; perhaps TRBD1 as D (5 bases). Germline V gene lookup returns CDR1 MNHEY and CDR2 SVGEGT. Between the trimmed V and J ends, which lost 0 bases and 8 bases, there was a span of 10 bases. The CDR3 runs 13 residues. CDR3 in amino acids: CASSYSGVDGYTF. The CDR3, as DNA: TGTGCCAGCAGTTACTCAGGGGTTGACGGCTACACCTTC.

The chain has TRBV5-1 and TRBJ2-7; tentatively, D is TRBD2 (5 bases). The CDR3 sequence is 14 residues long. CDR1 is SGHRS and CDR2 is YFSETQ in the germline V gene. V lost 1 base to trimming and J lost 5 bases, with 13 bases between them. The CDR3 spells CASSLSVGVHEQYF. The CDR3 DNA follows: TGCGCCAGCAGCTTGAGTGTCGGGGTCCACGAGCAGTACTTC.

The chain recombines TRBV28 with TRBJ2-3; 7 bases agree with TRBD1. The CDR3 covers 15 residues. V lost 6 bases, J lost 2 bases, and 8 bases stayed unmatched. CDR1 is MDHEN, CDR2 SYDVKM, per germline. CDR3 sequence reads: CASSTRTGDTDTQYF. CDR3 in DNA: TGTGCCAGCAGCACTCGGACAGGAGACACAGATACGCAGTATTTT.

The chain joins TRBV6-1 to TRBJ2-5; 14 bases fit TRBD2. The V gene's germline CDR1 is MNHNS and CDR2 SASEGT. V lost 4 bases to trimming and J lost 2 bases; unmatched junction nucleotides: 6. This CDR3 is built from 17 residues. CDR3 in DNA: TGTGCCAGCAGTGGCCAGAGGACTAGCGGGGGGCAAGAGACCCAGTACTTC. This encodes CASSGQRTSGGQETQYF.

The chain links TRBV7-9 to TRBJ1-2; no definite D call. The CDR3 totals 13 residues. V was cut by 2 bases and J by 8 bases, with 12 bases left in between. Looked up from germline, CDR1 is SEHNR and CDR2 is FQNEAQ (reference sequence). In nucleotides, the CDR3 is TGTGCCAGCAGCTTACCGTTGAGTGAGGGCTACACCTTC. It codes for CASSLPLSEGYTF.

The CDR3 region has the DNA TGTGCCAGTAATCAAGGAGTTAGCAATCAGCCCCAGCATTTT. It encodes CASNQGVSNQPQHF. The V and J genes are TRBV19 and TRBJ1-5, with unresolved D. This CDR3 has 14 amino acids. Germline V gene lookup returns CDR1 LNHDA and CDR2 SQIVND (reference sequence). The V end was cut by 7 bases, the J end by 0 bases, with 10 bases between.